Each of the 19 T cell receptor beta chains below was sequenced from the same sample in a study of blood T cell repertoires in COVID-19. Assay used: immunoSEQ multiplex PCR; TCRdb lists only in-frame clones, some missing. The data show around 140,000 clones, approximately 85% seen once. Sequenced material: peripheral blood. Receptors originate from a man between 65 and 85 years old with acute or convalescent COVID-19.

This clone has more than one count but fewer than ten. J is TRBJ1-6 and V is TRBV27; no clear D. V lost 3 bases and J 4 bases, leaving 13 bases between the germline ends. Germline CDR1 MNHEY, CDR2 SMNVEV (reference sequence). CDR3 length: 16 residues. CDR3 residues: CASSFSPTPYNSPLHF. The CDR3 bases are TGTGCCAGCAGTTTTTCTCCTACCCCGTATAATTCACCCCTCCACTTT.

A note on this clone: Distinct nucleotide sequences in the sample also encode this CDR3. V and J are TRBV2 and TRBJ2-7; 9 positions agree with TRBD1. V lost 6 bases to trimming and J lost 5 bases; unmatched junction nucleotides: 5. Germline CDR1 and CDR2: SNHLY and FYNNEI. The CDR3 has 13 amino acids. Here the CDR3 reads CASSGDRVNEQYF. For the CDR3, the DNA is TGTGCCAGCAGCGGGGACAGGGTCAACGAGCAGTACTTC. Combining the CDR3 with reference TRBV2 and TRBJ2-7 gives the whole variable domain EPEVTQTPSHQVTQMGQEVILRCVPISNHLYFYWYRQILGQKVEFLVSFYNNEISEKSEIFDDQFSVERPDGSNFTLKIRSTKLEDSAMYFCASSGDRVNEQYFGPGTRLTVT.

The chain links TRBV12-5 to TRBJ1-5, with D unclear. CDR1 LGHNT and CDR2 FRNRAP come from the germline V gene. CDR3 length: 13 amino acids. The germline V and J ends were trimmed by 2 bases and 6 bases, with 8 bases remaining between them. The CDR3 coding sequence is TGTGCTAGTGGTTTGCCCCCCAGTCAGCCCCAGCATTTT. This translates into CASGLPPSQPQHF.

As concerns this clone: Likely a read error: the CDR3 ends without its conserved phenylalanine or tryptophan. No DNA is shown, since the ends of the CDR3 on it are uncertain; the CDR3 is the one TCRdb lists. The chain links TRBV5-1 to TRBJ1-4; TRBD1, the table's D call, was not compared with the DNA. A total of 10 residues make up the CDR3, ends included. Germline CDR1 SGHRS, CDR2 YFSETQ. Here the CDR3 reads CASSWGQGWD.

V usage is TRBV19 and J usage is TRBJ2-6; 10 bases line up with TRBD1. The CDR3 totals 17 residues. J was trimmed by 0 bases and V by 10 bases; bases with no gene match: 9. CDR1 and CDR2 from the germline V gene are LNHDA and SQIVND (reference sequence). CDR3 sequence reads: CATRPGTGVSGANVLTF. The CDR3 DNA reads TGTGCCACCAGACCCGGGACAGGGGTCTCTGGGGCCAACGTCCTGACTTTC.

The chain combines TRBV5-4 with TRBJ2-1, with 10 bases that match TRBD2. The ends lost 0 bases at V and 7 bases at J; junction bases unmatched: 4. Germline-derived CDR1 and CDR2 are SGHNT and YYREEE (reference sequence). The CDR3 extends over 15 amino acids. The CDR3 is CASSLALAGRNEQFF. DNA for the CDR3: TGTGCCAGCAGCTTGGCACTAGCGGGGAGGAATGAGCAGTTCTTC. Together with reference TRBV5-4 and TRBJ2-1, the CDR3 gives the full variable domain: ETGVTQSPTHLIKTRGQQVTLRCSSQSGHNTVSWYQQALGQGPQFIFQYYREEENGRGNFPPRFSGLQFPNYSSELNVNALELDDSALYLCASSLALAGRNEQFFGPGTRLTVL.

The chain recombines TRBV7-9 with TRBJ2-3, with D possibly matching TRBD2 (6 bases). The germline V and J ends were trimmed by 3 bases and 2 bases, with 18 bases remaining between them. The CDR3 length is 17 residues. Germline V gene data show CDR1 as SEHNR and CDR2 as FQNEAQ (reference sequence). As DNA, the CDR3 is TGTGCCAGCAGCTTGGGACTCTACGGGCCACCCACAGATACGCAGTATTTT. Translated: CASSLGLYGPPTDTQYF.

This chain joins TRBV14 and TRBJ1-5; 7 bases line up with TRBD1. The CDR3 has 14 residues. Unmatched junction bases numbered 4, after V lost 5 bases and J lost 3 bases. Germline CDR1 SGHDN, CDR2 FVKESK. CDR3 protein: CASSRTGPNQPQHF. The CDR3 region has the DNA TGTGCCAGCAGCAGGACAGGCCCCAATCAGCCCCAGCATTTT.

The chain is built from TRBV27 and TRBJ2-3, with D tentatively TRBD2 (5 bases). The CDR3 runs to 14 residues. The germline V gene encodes CDR1 MNHEY and CDR2 SMNVEV (reference sequence). V lost 3 bases and J 2 bases, leaving 9 bases between the germline ends. CDR3 bases: TGTGCCAGCAGTTTCCCCGGGGACACAGATACGCAGTATTTT. Residues: CASSFPGDTDTQYF.

The chain combines TRBV7-7 with TRBJ2-1; D unclear. The length of the CDR3 is 15 residues. The germline gives CDR1 SSHAT, CDR2 FNYEAQ (reference sequence). V lost 1 base and J lost 6, with 13 bases in between. The CDR3 DNA is TGTGCCAGCAGCTTAGGAACACCCCGGAGCAATGAGCAGTTCTTC. This sequence encodes CASSLGTPRSNEQFF.

The J gene is TRBJ1-6, the V gene TRBV5-5, with a tentative D call TRBD1 (6 bases). This CDR3 contains 16 residues. CDR1 SGHKS and CDR2 YYEKEE come from the germline V gene (reference sequence). V was shortened by 4 bases and J by 6 bases, with 17 bases between the two germline ends. This CDR3 reads CASSIVPGHSNSPLHF. The CDR3 DNA reads as TGTGCCAGCAGCATCGTCCCGGGACACTCTAATTCACCCCTCCACTTT.

The chain has TRBV27 and TRBJ1-1, with D maybe TRBD1 (5 bases). CDR1 is MNHEY and CDR2 is SMNVEV in the germline V gene (reference sequence). V lost 6 bases and J 4 bases, leaving 15 bases between the germline ends. CDR3 length equals 14 residues. The CDR3 region is CASRRPQGSTEAFF. CDR3 bases: TGTGCCAGCAGACGCCCTCAGGGATCCACTGAAGCTTTCTTT.

The chain uses TRBV10-3 and TRBJ2-1; D might be TRBD2 (6 bases). CDR1 and CDR2 (germline): ENHRY, SYGVKD. With 6 bases removed from V and 3 bases from J, the gap between germline ends came to 18 bases. This CDR3 comprises 16 residues. The CDR3, as DNA: TGTGCCATCAGCCCCGTTGGCGGGGTAAACTACAATGAGCAGTTCTTC. It yields the protein CAISPVGGVNYNEQFF.

V gene TRBV15 combines with J gene TRBJ2-5, with 7 bases lining up with TRBD1. Germline V gives CDR1 LNHNV, CDR2 YYDKDF (reference sequence). Germline trimming cut 1 base from V and 1 base from J; bases unmatched to any gene: 21. This CDR3 has 21 amino acids. In DNA, the CDR3 is TGTGCCACCAGCAGAGTTTCCCCCGGGTCCAGGGGGATGCGGTCCCAAGAGACCCAGTACTTC. It is translated as CATSRVSPGSRGMRSQETQYF.

The J gene is TRBJ2-3, the V gene TRBV5-1, with 8 bases matching TRBD2. Germline lookup yields CDR1 SGHRS and CDR2 YFSETQ. With 3 bases clipped from V and 3 bases from J, the junction kept 12 bases outside the gene matches. The CDR3 has 17 residues. CDR3 in DNA: TGCGCCAGCAGCTACGGCCCGCAGCGGGGGAGGACAGATACGCAGTATTTT. It translates to CASSYGPQRGRTDTQYF.

The chain joins TRBV9 to TRBJ1-3, with D maybe TRBD1 (6 bases). CDR1 is SGDLS and CDR2 is YYNGEE in the germline V gene. The V end was cut by 0 bases, the J end by 0 bases, with 13 bases between. The CDR3 has 17 residues. CDR3 in DNA: TGTGCCAGCAGCGTAGCAGGACAGTCATACTCTGGAAACACCATATATTTT. Protein: CASSVAGQSYSGNTIYF.

The genes are TRBV11-2 and TRBJ2-7, with D tentatively TRBD2 (5 bases). This CDR3 has 15 residues. The germline V gene has CDR1 SGHAT and CDR2 FQNNGV. The germline V and J ends were trimmed by 1 base and 4 bases, with 14 bases remaining between them. As DNA, the CDR3 is TGTGCCAGCAGCTTAGGGCAGCGGAAGTCTTACGAGCAGTACTTC. It yields the protein CASSLGQRKSYEQYF. Filled out from reference TRBV11-2 and TRBJ2-7, the complete variable domain reads EAGVAQSPRYKIIEKRQSVAFWCNPISGHATLYWYQQILGQGPKLLIQFQNNGVVDDSQLPKDRFSAERLKGVDSTLKIQPAKLEDSAVYLCASSLGQRKSYEQYFGPGTRLTVT.

This chain joins TRBV6-2 or TRBV6-3 and TRBJ1-5; 7 nucleotides match TRBD1. The length of the CDR3 is 15 residues. The V segment lost 2 bases and the J segment 5 bases; nucleotides outside the gene matches: 6. Germline V gene lookup returns CDR1 MNHEY and CDR2 SVGEGT. The CDR3 loop reads CASSYADRVDQPQHF. The CDR3, as DNA: TGTGCCAGCAGTTACGCCGACAGGGTAGATCAGCCCCAGCATTTT.

V and J are TRBV5-1 and TRBJ1-1, with 9 bases aligning to TRBD1. The CDR3 loop spans 15 amino acids. The germline gives CDR1 SGHRS, CDR2 YFSETQ. Trimming took 2 bases from V and 3 from J; bases not matched to a gene: 5. CDR3 nucleotide sequence: TGCGCCAGCAGCTTTACAGGGGGCGGGTACACTGAAGCTTTCTTT. It translates to CASSFTGGGYTEAFF.